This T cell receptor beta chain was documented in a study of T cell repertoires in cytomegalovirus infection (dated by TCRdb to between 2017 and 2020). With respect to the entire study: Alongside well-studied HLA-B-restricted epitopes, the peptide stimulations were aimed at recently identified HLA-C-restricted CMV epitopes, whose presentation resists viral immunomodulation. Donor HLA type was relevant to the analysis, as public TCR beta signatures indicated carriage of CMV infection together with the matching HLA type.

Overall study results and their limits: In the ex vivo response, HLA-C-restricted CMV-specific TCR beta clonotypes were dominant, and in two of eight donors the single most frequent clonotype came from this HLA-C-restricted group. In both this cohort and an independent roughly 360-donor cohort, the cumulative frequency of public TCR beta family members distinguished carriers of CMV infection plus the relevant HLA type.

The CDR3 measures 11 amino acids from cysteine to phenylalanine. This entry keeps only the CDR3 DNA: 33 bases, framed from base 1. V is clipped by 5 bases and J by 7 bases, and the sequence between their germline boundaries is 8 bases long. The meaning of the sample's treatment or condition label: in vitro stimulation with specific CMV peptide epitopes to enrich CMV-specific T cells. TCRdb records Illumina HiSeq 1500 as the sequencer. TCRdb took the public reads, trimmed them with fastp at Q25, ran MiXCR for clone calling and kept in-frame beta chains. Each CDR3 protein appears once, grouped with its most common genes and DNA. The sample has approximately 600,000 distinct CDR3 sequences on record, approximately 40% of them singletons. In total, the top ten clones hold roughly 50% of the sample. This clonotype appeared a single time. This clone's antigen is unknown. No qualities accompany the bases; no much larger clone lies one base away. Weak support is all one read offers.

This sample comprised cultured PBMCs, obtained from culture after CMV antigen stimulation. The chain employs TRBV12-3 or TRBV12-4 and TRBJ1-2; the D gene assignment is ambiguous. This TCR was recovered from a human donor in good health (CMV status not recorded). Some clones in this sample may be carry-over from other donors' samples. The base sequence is TGTGCCAGCAGTCCGAGGAGTGGCTACACCTTC. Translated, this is CASSPRSGYTF.